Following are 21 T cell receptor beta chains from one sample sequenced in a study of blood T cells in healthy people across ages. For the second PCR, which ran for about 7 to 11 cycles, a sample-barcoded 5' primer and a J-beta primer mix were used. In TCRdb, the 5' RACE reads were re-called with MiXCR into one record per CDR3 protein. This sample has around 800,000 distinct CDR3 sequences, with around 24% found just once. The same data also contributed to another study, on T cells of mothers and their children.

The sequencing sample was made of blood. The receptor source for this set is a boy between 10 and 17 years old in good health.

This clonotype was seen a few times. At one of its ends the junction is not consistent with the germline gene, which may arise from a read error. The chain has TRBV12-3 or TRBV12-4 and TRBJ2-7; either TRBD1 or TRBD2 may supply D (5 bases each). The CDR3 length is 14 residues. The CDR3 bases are TGTGCTAGCAGTCTGAGTATGGGGGAAAAAGAGCAGTACTTC. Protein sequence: CASSLSMGEKEQYF.

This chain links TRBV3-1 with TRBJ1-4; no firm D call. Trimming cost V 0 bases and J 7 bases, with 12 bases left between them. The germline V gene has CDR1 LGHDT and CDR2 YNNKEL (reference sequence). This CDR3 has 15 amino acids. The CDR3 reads CASSQDLREGEKLFF. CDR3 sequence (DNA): TGTGCCAGCAGCCAAGATCTCCGGGAAGGTGAAAAACTGTTTTTT. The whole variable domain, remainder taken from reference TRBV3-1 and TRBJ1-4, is DTAVSQTPKYLVTQMGNDKSIKCEQNLGHDTMYWYKQDSKKFLKIMFSYNNKELIINETVPNRFSPKSPDKAHLNLHINSLELGDSAVYFCASSQDLREGEKLFFGSGTQLSVL.

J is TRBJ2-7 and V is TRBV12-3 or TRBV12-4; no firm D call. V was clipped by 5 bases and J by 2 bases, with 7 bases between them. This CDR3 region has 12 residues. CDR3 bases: TGTGCCAGCAGTAAGAGTGCCTACGAGCAGTACTTC. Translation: CASSKSAYEQYF.

The CDR3 sequence: CASRGQGSVGGYTF. The CDR3 DNA reads as TGTGCCAGCAGGGGACAGGGATCGGTGGGAGGCTACACCTTC. The chain carries TRBV6-4 and TRBJ1-2; 9 nucleotides line up with TRBD1. Per the germline V gene, CDR1 is MRHNA and CDR2 is SNTAGT. The V gene end was trimmed by 6 bases and the J gene end by 8 bases; junction bases not matched to a gene: 10. This CDR3 is 14 amino acids long.

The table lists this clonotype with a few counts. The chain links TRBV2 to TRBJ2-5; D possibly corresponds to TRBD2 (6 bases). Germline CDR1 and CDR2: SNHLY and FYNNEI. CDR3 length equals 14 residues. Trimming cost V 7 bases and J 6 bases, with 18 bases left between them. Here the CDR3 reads CASTEQTSMQTQYF. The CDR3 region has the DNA TGTGCCAGCACCGAACAGACTAGTATGCAGACCCAGTACTTC.

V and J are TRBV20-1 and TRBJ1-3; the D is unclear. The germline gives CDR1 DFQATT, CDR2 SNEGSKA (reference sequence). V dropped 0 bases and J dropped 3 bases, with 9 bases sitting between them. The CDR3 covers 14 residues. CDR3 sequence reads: CSARERASGNTIYF. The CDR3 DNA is TGCAGTGCTAGAGAAAGGGCCAGTGGAAACACCATATATTTT.

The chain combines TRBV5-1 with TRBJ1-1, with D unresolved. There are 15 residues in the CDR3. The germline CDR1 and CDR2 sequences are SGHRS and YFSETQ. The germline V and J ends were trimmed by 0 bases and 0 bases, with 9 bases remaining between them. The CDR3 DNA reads TGCGCCAGCAGCTTGGGTAGCGGGATGAACACTGAAGCTTTCTTT. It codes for CASSLGSGMNTEAFF.

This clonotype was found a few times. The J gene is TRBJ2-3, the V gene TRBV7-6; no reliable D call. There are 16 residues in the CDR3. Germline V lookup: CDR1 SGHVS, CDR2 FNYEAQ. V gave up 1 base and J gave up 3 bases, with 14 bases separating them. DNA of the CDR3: TGTGCCAGCAGCTTAGGCCGAGGTAGTAAGACAGATACGCAGTATTTT. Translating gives CASSLGRGSKTDTQYF.

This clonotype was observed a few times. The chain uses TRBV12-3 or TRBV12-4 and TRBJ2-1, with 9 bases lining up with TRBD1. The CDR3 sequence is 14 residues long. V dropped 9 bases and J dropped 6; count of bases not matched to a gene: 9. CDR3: CARPYRGRRNEQFF. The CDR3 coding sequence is TGTGCCAGACCCTACAGGGGGCGTCGCAATGAGCAGTTCTTC.

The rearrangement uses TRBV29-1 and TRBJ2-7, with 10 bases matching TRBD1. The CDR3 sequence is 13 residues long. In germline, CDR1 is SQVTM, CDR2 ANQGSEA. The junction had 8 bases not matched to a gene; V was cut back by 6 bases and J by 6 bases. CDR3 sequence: CSVDGTGEGEQYF. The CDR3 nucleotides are TGCAGCGTCGACGGGACAGGGGAAGGCGAGCAGTACTTC.

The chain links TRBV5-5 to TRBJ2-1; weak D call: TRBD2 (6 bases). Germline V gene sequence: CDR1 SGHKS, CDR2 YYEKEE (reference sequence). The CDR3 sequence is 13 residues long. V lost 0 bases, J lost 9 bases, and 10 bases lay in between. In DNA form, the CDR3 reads TGTGCCAGCAGCTTGGGACTAGACATTGAGCAGTTCTTC. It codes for CASSLGLDIEQFF.

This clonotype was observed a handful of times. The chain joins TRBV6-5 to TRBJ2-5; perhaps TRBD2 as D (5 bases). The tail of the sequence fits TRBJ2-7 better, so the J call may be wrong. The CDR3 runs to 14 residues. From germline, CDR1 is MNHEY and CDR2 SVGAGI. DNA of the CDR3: TGTGCCAGCAGTTACGCCGCACTAGACTACGAGCAGTACTTC. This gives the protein CASSYAALDYEQYF.

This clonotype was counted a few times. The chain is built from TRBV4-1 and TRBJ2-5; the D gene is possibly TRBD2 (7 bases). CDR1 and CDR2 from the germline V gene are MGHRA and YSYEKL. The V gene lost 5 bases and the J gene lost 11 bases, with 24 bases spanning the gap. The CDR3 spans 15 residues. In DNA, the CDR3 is TGCGCCAGCAGCAGCCTTCGGGGGGCTACGGGGGAGCAGTACTTC. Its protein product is CASSSLRGATGEQYF.

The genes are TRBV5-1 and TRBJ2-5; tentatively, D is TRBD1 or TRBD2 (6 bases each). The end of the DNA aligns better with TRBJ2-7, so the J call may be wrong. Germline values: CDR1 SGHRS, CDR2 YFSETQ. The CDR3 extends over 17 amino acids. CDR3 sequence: CASSFYIAGQGSYEQYF. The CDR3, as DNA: TGCGCCAGCAGCTTTTATATCGCGGGGCAGGGGAGCTACGAGCAGTACTTC.

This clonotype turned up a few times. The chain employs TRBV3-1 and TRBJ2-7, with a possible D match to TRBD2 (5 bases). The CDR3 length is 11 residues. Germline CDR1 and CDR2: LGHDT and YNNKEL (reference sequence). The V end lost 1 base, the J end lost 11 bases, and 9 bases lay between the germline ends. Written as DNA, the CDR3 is TGTGCCAGCAGCCAAGGAGGGAAGGAGTACTTC. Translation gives CASSQGGKEYF.

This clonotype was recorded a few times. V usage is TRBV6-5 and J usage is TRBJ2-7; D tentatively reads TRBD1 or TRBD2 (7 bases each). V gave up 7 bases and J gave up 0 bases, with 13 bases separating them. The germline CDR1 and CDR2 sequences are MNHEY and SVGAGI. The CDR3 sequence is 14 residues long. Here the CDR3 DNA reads TGTGCCAGCAAGCAGGGGGGGGCCTCCTACGAGCAGTACTTC. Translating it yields CASKQGGASYEQYF.

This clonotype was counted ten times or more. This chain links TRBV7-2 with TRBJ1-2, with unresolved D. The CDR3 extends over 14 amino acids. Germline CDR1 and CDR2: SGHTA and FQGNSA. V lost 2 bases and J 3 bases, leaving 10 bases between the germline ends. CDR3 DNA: TGTGCCAGCAGCTTATCGATCCTGGACTATGGCTACACCTTC. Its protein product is CASSLSILDYGYTF. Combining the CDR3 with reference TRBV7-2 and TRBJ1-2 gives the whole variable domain GAGVSQSPSNKVTEKGKDVELRCDPISGHTALYWYRQSLGQGLEFLIYFQGNSAPDKSGLPSDRFSAERTGGSVSTLTIQRTQQEDSAVYLCASSLSILDYGYTFGSGTRLTVV.

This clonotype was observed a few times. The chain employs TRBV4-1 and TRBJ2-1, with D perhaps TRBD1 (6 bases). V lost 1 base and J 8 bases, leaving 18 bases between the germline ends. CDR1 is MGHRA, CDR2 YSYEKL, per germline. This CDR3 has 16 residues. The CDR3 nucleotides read TGCGCCAGCAGCCAAGTTGGTGGGGGCGCGATCTATGAGCAGTTCTTC. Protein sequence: CASSQVGGGAIYEQFF.

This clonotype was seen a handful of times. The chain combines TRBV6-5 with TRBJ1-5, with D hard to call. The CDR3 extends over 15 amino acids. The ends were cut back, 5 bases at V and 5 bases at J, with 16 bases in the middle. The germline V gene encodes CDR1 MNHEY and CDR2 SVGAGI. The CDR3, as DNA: TGTGCCAGCAGTGACGGTCCTCTATCCCATCAGCCCCAGCATTTT. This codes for CASSDGPLSHQPQHF.

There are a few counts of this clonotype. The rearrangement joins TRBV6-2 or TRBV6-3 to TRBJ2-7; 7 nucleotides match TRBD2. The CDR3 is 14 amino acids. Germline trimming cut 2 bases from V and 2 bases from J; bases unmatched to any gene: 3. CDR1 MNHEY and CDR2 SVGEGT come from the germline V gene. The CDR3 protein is CASSYGEGPYEQYF. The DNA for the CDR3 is TGTGCCAGCAGTTACGGGGAGGGCCCCTACGAGCAGTACTTC.

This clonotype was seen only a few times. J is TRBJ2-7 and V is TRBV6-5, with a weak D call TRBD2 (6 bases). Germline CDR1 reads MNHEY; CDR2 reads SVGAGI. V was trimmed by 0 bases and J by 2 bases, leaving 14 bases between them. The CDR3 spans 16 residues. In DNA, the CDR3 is TGTGCCAGCAGTTACTCGGAGGGGACTCTTCCCTACGAGCAGTACTTC. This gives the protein CASSYSEGTLPYEQYF.